The subject of this entry is one TCR beta chain. Its antigen is not known. This CDR3 has 13 residues. The V gene's germline CDR1 is SGHKS and CDR2 YYEKEE (reference sequence). A multiplex PCR was run with 60 Vbeta primers and 13 Jbeta primers. TCRdb keeps only in-frame clones here, not all; method: immunoSEQ multiplex PCR. The sample has roughly 150,000 clones, less than 90% seen once. These data originate in a study of cytomegalovirus exposure and HLA in healthy donors. Study-level information: Early release data held roughly 90 million unique TCRs from HLA-typed donors.

Findings and caveats of the study: Later analysis found that TCR beta chains associated with HLA were more clonally expanded than other, equally common chains.

This receptor was taken from a boy younger than 10 in good health and CMV-seronegative. Source material: PBMCs. This chain uses TRBV5-5 with TRBJ2-5, with unresolved D. The J call is doubtful: the DNA matches TRBJ2-7 better. CDR3 DNA sequence: TGTGCCAGCAGCCCATTTATCGGGTACGAGCAGTACTTC. Amino acids: CASSPFIGYEQYF.